This T cell receptor (beta chain) was recorded in a study of tumor-infiltrating lymphocytes in primary liver carcinoma. Overall study context: Patients comprised men and women whose ages fell between 30 and 69 years.

Study-level findings and limits: Tumor-adjacent and tumor-blood pairs displayed less overlap than did pairs of tumor regions.

Co-extracting RNA and DNA was done with about 20-34 mg of unsorted bulk tissue as input. Notes on this clonotype: What it binds is unknown.

The CDR3 runs 17 residues. CDR1 and CDR2 (germline): SGHDT, YYEEEE. Losses at the gene ends were 1 base for V and 10 bases for J; bases not matched to a gene: 17. From approximately 0.5 ug of total RNA, TCR beta-specific cDNA was reverse-transcribed using a constant-region primer. Libraries of TCR beta came from three nested multiplex PCR rounds with slightly modified ARM-PCR. In the first two PCR rounds, TRBV1-TRBV30 forward primers were paired with a C-beta reverse primer, and each round lasted around 10 cycles. Each CDR3 protein gets one entry after TCRdb re-called the multiplex PCR reads with MiXCR. The sample lists 100,000 or so distinct CDR3 sequences, 55% to 80% occurring once.

Specimen: liver tumor tissue from sampling region 2. This sample's subset: tumor region T2, inferior pole. This chain uses TRBV5-6 with TRBJ2-1; the match to TRBD2 covers 7 bases. The TCR originated in a woman aged 60-75 years with primary liver carcinoma and hepatitis B virus infection. Written as DNA, the CDR3 is TGTGCCAGCAGCTTGTACCCCCCTTGGAGTGGCGGGAGAGAGCAGTTCTTC. Encoded protein: CASSLYPPWSGGREQFF.